The table lists the clone carrying this T cell receptor (beta chain) with a count of one. Its antigen remains unidentified. This entry comes from a study of cytomegalovirus exposure and HLA in healthy donors. With 2 bases clipped from V and 2 bases from J, the junction kept 3 bases outside the gene matches. The length of the CDR3 is 15 residues. Per germline, CDR1 SGDLS and CDR2 YYNGEE. 60 Vbeta and 13 Jbeta primers were used in PCR. Sequencing used immunoSEQ multiplex PCR; TCRdb keeps in-frame clones, though not all of them. The sample consists of around 130,000 clones, 70% to 75% of them appearing once. Study outcomes and limitations: A highly shared variant cluster was judged a likely technical artifact. The classifier reportedly diagnosed cytomegalovirus status with high specificity and sensitivity.

The TCR was taken from a man in his thirties or forties in good health and CMV-seronegative. The sequencing input was PBMCs. V and J are TRBV9 and TRBJ1-5; TRBD1 aligns across 8 bases. CDR3 DNA sequence: TGTGCCAGCAGCGTGACAGGGGATGGCAATCAGCCCCAGCATTTT. Protein: CASSVTGDGNQPQHF.